This passage covers 29 T cell receptor beta chains from one sample sequenced in a study of Ad26.COV2.S vaccination and SARS-CoV-2 variants (dated by TCRdb to the early 2020s). The label giving this sample's treatment or condition can be read as: approximately 18 received Ad26.COV2.S at low or high dose, single or two shots; 5 received placebo; per-sample allocation not given. Repertoires of vaccine and placebo recipients were sequenced from samples taken on day 63 after the first injection. Library preparation used the immunoSEQ multiplex PCR assay. As stored in TCRdb, this immuneACCESS dataset retains in-frame rearrangements with V and J assigned. A fraction of the clones does not appear; measured against another copy, unresolved V genes explain less than half of the discrepancy, and the remainder lacks a known reason. The sample data list about 390,000 clones, and roughly 90% of these were observed just once. Clones ranked in the top ten supply roughly 1.7% of the sample.

This material consisted of peripheral blood, taken in a trial of Ad26.COV2.S vaccine versus placebo. The receptors were sampled from a person between 18 and 60 years old who received the Ad26.COV2.S COVID-19 vaccine or a placebo.

J is TRBJ2-1 and V is TRBV5-1; no reliable D call. V was cut by 0 bases and J by 8 bases, with 3 bases left in between. Germline CDR1 and CDR2: SGHRS and YFSETQ. The CDR3 runs to 11 residues. The CDR3 DNA reads TGCGCCAGCAGCTTGGAGGATGAGCAGTTCTTC. This gives the protein CASSLEDEQFF. Full variable domain (rest looked up from reference TRBV5-1 and TRBJ2-1): KAGVTQTPRYLIKTRGQQVTLSCSPISGHRSVSWYQQTPGQGLQFLFEYFSETQRNKGNFPGRFSGRQFSNSRSEMNVSTLELGDSALYLCASSLEDEQFFGPGTRLTVL.

The chain joins TRBV7-2 to TRBJ2-5, with D perhaps assigned TRBD1 or TRBD2 (6 bases each). Trimming took off 5 bases at V and 4 bases at J, with 14 bases between the two ends. CDR1 is SGHTA, CDR2 FQGNSA, per germline. This CDR3 is 14 amino acids long. The CDR3 reads CASSTFGGGETQYF. Here the CDR3 DNA reads TGTGCCAGCAGCACCTTCGGAGGGGGAGAGACCCAGTACTTC.

In DNA, the CDR3 is TGTGCCAGCACCAATCTCCAGCTTAGTAGGAATACGCAGTATTTT. This sequence encodes CASTNLQLSRNTQYF. The rearrangement joins TRBV5-6 to TRBJ2-3; D remains ambiguous. This CDR3 region has 15 residues. Germline V gives CDR1 SGHDT, CDR2 YYEEEE. With 6 bases removed from V and 7 bases from J, the gap between germline ends came to 21 bases. Looking up the rest from reference TRBV5-6 and TRBJ2-3 gives the full variable domain: DAGVTQSPTHLIKTRGQQVTLRCSPKSGHDTVSWYQQALGQGPQFIFQYYEEEERQRGNFPDRFSGHQFPNYSSELNVNALLLGDSALYLCASTNLQLSRNTQYFGPGTRLTVL.

The V and J genes are TRBV5-1 and TRBJ2-1, with a tentative D call TRBD1 (5 bases). Per germline, CDR1 SGHRS and CDR2 YFSETQ. This CDR3 has 12 residues. V was cut by 5 bases and J by 7 bases, with 10 bases left in between. This CDR3 reads CASRVPGNEQFF. The CDR3 DNA is TGCGCCAGCAGGGTACCAGGGAATGAGCAGTTCTTC.

V gene TRBV7-8 combines with J gene TRBJ2-7; TRBD1 is a possible D gene (5 bases). Germline-derived CDR1 and CDR2 are SGHVS and FQNEAQ. Trimming removed 5 bases at V and 7 bases at J, with 21 bases between. This CDR3 has 15 residues. CDR3 protein: CASSRTHPSSGEQYF. In DNA form, the CDR3 reads TGTGCCAGCAGCCGGACACACCCCTCCTCCGGGGAGCAGTACTTC. Full variable domain (rest looked up from reference TRBV7-8 and TRBJ2-7): GAGVSQSPRYKVAKRGQDVALRCDPISGHVSLFWYQQALGQGPEFLTYFQNEAQLDKSGLPSDRFFAERPEGSVSTLKIQRTQQEDSAVYLCASSRTHPSSGEQYFGPGTRLTVT.

In nucleotides, the CDR3 is TGTGCCAGCAGTTACTCGGGGGCACAGAATGGCTACACCTTC. Translating gives CASSYSGAQNGYTF. The gene calls are TRBV6-5 and TRBJ1-2, with a weak D call TRBD1 (6 bases). V was shortened by 0 bases and J by 6 bases, with 11 bases between the two germline ends. The CDR3 covers 14 residues. Germline V lookup: CDR1 MNHEY, CDR2 SVGAGI.

This clone has more than one count but fewer than ten. This chain uses TRBV10-1 with TRBJ2-7; maybe TRBD1 (6 bases). Germline V gives CDR1 WNHNN, CDR2 SYGVQD (reference sequence). Between the trimmed V and J ends, which lost 6 bases and 1 base, there was a span of 19 bases. This CDR3 spans 16 amino acids. The CDR3 region has the DNA TGCGCCAGCAGGAATACCAGACAGGAGGAGTCCTACGAGCAGTACTTC. Protein sequence: CASRNTRQEESYEQYF.

This rearrangement joins TRBV7-2 to TRBJ2-7; 9 nucleotides line up with TRBD1. The CDR3 consists of 18 residues. The junction had 15 bases not matched to a gene; V was cut back by 3 bases and J by 3 bases. Germline V gene sequence: CDR1 SGHTA, CDR2 FQGNSA. This CDR3 reads CASSFFLLGTGLNYEQYF. The CDR3 DNA reads TGTGCCAGCAGCTTCTTCCTCTTAGGGACAGGGCTTAACTACGAGCAGTACTTC.

The chain is built from TRBV30 and TRBJ1-1; D ambiguous. Germline CDR1 is GTSNPN and CDR2 is SVGIG (reference sequence). V was shortened by 4 bases and J by 11 bases, with 26 bases between the two germline ends. The CDR3 length is 15 residues. As DNA, the CDR3 is TGTGCCTGGATCCTCACGGGATCTTTGAGGAGGCCCGCTTTCTTT. It codes for CAWILTGSLRRPAFF.

The rearrangement joins TRBV11-2 to TRBJ1-1; D might be TRBD1 (6 bases). This CDR3 spans 14 amino acids. Germline CDR1 is SGHAT and CDR2 is FQNNGV. Trimming removed 5 bases from V and 3 bases from J, with 13 bases in between. The CDR3 loop reads CASSLQQGYTEAFF. The DNA of the CDR3 is TGTGCCAGCAGCCTCCAACAGGGTTACACTGAAGCTTTCTTT.

In its sample, this clone was seen once. The chain combines TRBV27 with TRBJ1-6; the D gene is possibly TRBD1 (6 bases). The CDR3 is 14 amino acids. The germline V and J ends were trimmed by 3 bases and 8 bases, with 11 bases remaining between them. The germline V gene encodes CDR1 MNHEY and CDR2 SMNVEV (reference sequence). The CDR3 region is CASSFRGSDSPLHF. The DNA for the CDR3 is TGTGCCAGCAGTTTTAGGGGGAGCGATTCACCCCTCCACTTT.

Notes on this clone: One junction end disagrees with the germline gene, perhaps due to a read error. At the DNA level, this CDR3 is encoded by other sequences in the same sample as well. The J gene is TRBJ2-7, the V gene TRBV15, with a tentative D call TRBD2 (5 bases). Germline-derived CDR1 and CDR2 are LNHNV and YYDKDF (reference sequence). CDR3 length: 17 amino acids. Written as DNA, the CDR3 is TGCGCCACCAGCAGAAAAAAGTCAAGGTCCCTCGGGGACGAGCAGTACTTC. Amino acids: CATSRKKSRSLGDEQYF.

The chain uses TRBV5-1 and TRBJ2-7; D unclear. The length of the CDR3 is 12 residues. V was pared by 8 bases and J by 3 bases, with 12 bases between. Germline lookup yields CDR1 SGHRS and CDR2 YFSETQ. CDR3: CASKLQDYEQYF. The CDR3 coding sequence is TGCGCCAGTAAGCTTCAGGACTACGAGCAGTACTTC. Full variable domain (remainder filled in from reference TRBV5-1 and TRBJ2-7): KAGVTQTPRYLIKTRGQQVTLSCSPISGHRSVSWYQQTPGQGLQFLFEYFSETQRNKGNFPGRFSGRQFSNSRSEMNVSTLELGDSALYLCASKLQDYEQYFGPGTRLTVT.

CDR3 bases: TGCAGCGTCGCCGGGGTAGCGGGGTCCGGGTACGAGCAGTACTTC. Its translation is CSVAGVAGSGYEQYF. The gene calls are TRBV29-1 and TRBJ2-7, with TRBD2 matching 8 bases. Losses at the gene ends were 6 bases for V and 4 bases for J; bases not matched to a gene: 14. Germline-derived CDR1 and CDR2 are SQVTM and ANQGSEA. The CDR3 runs to 15 residues.

This sequence joins TRBV30 and TRBJ1-3, with D tentatively TRBD1 (6 bases). In germline, CDR1 is GTSNPN, CDR2 SVGIG (reference sequence). The V gene lost 2 bases and the J gene lost 0 bases, with 8 bases spanning the gap. The CDR3 is made up of 14 amino acids. CDR3 sequence (DNA): TGTGCCTGGAGTCCACAGGGCTCTGGAAACACCATATATTTT. It translates to CAWSPQGSGNTIYF. The whole variable domain, remainder taken from reference TRBV30 and TRBJ1-3, is SQTIHQWPATLVQPVGSPLSLECTVEGTSNPNLYWYRQAAGRGLQLLFYSVGIGQISSEVPQNLSASRPQDRQFILSSKKLLLSDSGFYLCAWSPQGSGNTIYFGEGSWLTVV.

This clone occurred a few times. V is TRBV27 and J is TRBJ2-7; D is undetermined. The CDR3 contains 14 residues. Trimming pared 3 bases from V and 2 bases from J, leaving 11 bases between. In germline, CDR1 is MNHEY, CDR2 SMNVEV (reference sequence). The CDR3 DNA reads as TGTGCCAGCAGTTTCGGAGACGGTACCTACGAGCAGTACTTC. It translates to CASSFGDGTYEQYF.

The rearrangement links TRBV27 to TRBJ1-5; D is perhaps TRBD1 (5 bases). Germline V gene data show CDR1 as MNHEY and CDR2 as SMNVEV (reference sequence). The CDR3 covers 13 residues. V lost 8 bases to trimming and J lost 6 bases, with 14 bases between them. CDR3 DNA sequence: TGTGCCAGCTACCAGGGTTGGGGTCAGCCCCAGCATTTT. Protein: CASYQGWGQPQHF.

The genes are TRBV10-2 and TRBJ2-2; D unresolved. In germline, CDR1 is WSHSY, CDR2 SAAADI. The CDR3 sequence is 14 residues long. Trimming left V 7 bases short and J 1 base short, with 10 bases between. This CDR3 reads CASKELGNTGELFF. The CDR3 region has the DNA TGCGCCAGCAAAGAGCTAGGGAACACCGGGGAGCTGTTTTTT.

This chain links TRBV28 with TRBJ1-2; unclear D gene. Germline V gene lookup returns CDR1 MDHEN and CDR2 SYDVKM. The V end lost 7 bases, the J end lost 0 bases, and 6 bases lay between the germline ends. The CDR3 runs to 12 residues. CDR3 bases: TGTGCCAGCAAAGTACCTAACTATGGCTACACCTTC. Translation: CASKVPNYGYTF.

The gene calls are TRBV7-6 and TRBJ2-5, with 9 bases lining up with TRBD2. The CDR3 runs 17 residues. Trimming removed 4 bases from V and 2 bases from J; junction bases left unmatched: 11. Germline V lookup: CDR1 SGHVS, CDR2 FNYEAQ. CDR3 amino acids: CASSSNVRGGSQETQYF. CDR3 nucleotides: TGTGCCAGCAGCTCCAACGTGCGGGGGGGGTCTCAAGAGACCCAGTACTTC.

V and J are TRBV7-9 and TRBJ1-2; 10 nucleotides align to TRBD1. Germline V gene sequence: CDR1 SEHNR, CDR2 FQNEAQ (reference sequence). This CDR3 is 15 amino acids long. The trim removed 5 bases at V and 4 bases at J, leaving 7 bases unmatched. This chain's CDR3 is CASSPQGTGVYGYTF. In DNA, the CDR3 is TGTGCCAGCAGCCCCCAGGGGACAGGGGTCTATGGCTACACCTTC.

V and J are TRBV3-1 (or the pseudogene TRBV3-2) and TRBJ2-5; D may be TRBD2 (5 bases). Germline loops: CDR1 LGHDT, CDR2 YNNKEL (reference sequence). The CDR3 is 13 amino acids. Trimming cost V 2 bases and J 6 bases, with 10 bases left between them. CDR3 in DNA: TGTGCCAGCAGCCAAACTAGTACGCAGACCCAGTACTTC. Translated, it gives CASSQTSTQTQYF.

The rearrangement uses TRBV30 and TRBJ2-1, with D hard to call. Germline V gene lookup returns CDR1 GTSNPN and CDR2 SVGIG (reference sequence). The V and J ends lost 2 bases and 12 bases respectively, with 14 bases between them. The CDR3 has 12 residues. DNA of the CDR3: TGTGCCTGGAGTTATAGCAGGTATCGGCAGTTCTTC. It translates to CAWSYSRYRQFF.

This clone has just one count. The chain has TRBV12-5 and TRBJ2-2; D is uncertain. Trimming left V 9 bases short and J 4 bases short, with 12 bases between. This CDR3 has 13 residues. The germline V gene has CDR1 LGHNT and CDR2 FRNRAP. The chain's CDR3 is CASVLSGTGELFF. CDR3 DNA: TGTGCTAGCGTTTTGAGTGGCACCGGGGAGCTGTTTTTT.

CDR3 nucleotide sequence: TGCGCCAGCAGCCAGGGGAGACAGGTAGCTAATGAAAAACTGTTTTTT. It specifies CASSQGRQVANEKLFF. The chain carries TRBV4-1 and TRBJ1-4; D is possibly TRBD1 (6 bases). Germline V CDR1 and CDR2: MGHRA, YSYEKL. CDR3 length: 16 residues. Trimming pared 3 bases from V and 3 bases from J, leaving 14 bases between.

The chain joins TRBV11-2 to TRBJ1-1, with D unresolved. The CDR3 is 13 residues long. Germline-derived CDR1 and CDR2 are SGHAT and FQNNGV. V lost 5 bases and J 4 bases, leaving 11 bases between the germline ends. CDR3 nucleotides: TGTGCCAGCAGCCCGGGCATAGGCACTGAAGCTTTCTTT. Protein: CASSPGIGTEAFF.

This clone was detected once. The chain couples TRBV28 to TRBJ2-5; 12 bases match TRBD1. The germline V gene encodes CDR1 MDHEN and CDR2 SYDVKM. The CDR3 loop spans 17 amino acids. V shed 1 base and J 5 bases; nucleotides not matched to a gene: 8. CDR3 loop: CASSLSSGQGAGETQYF. CDR3 coding DNA: TGTGCCAGCAGTTTATCATCGGGACAGGGGGCCGGGGAGACCCAGTACTTC.

This chain uses TRBV30 with TRBJ2-2, with unresolved D. In germline, CDR1 is GTSNPN, CDR2 SVGIG (reference sequence). CDR3 length equals 17 residues. Trimming removed 0 bases at V and 0 bases at J, with 14 bases between. The CDR3 sequence: CAWSVLPRPSNTGELFF. The CDR3 coding sequence is TGTGCCTGGAGTGTATTGCCGAGGCCCTCGAACACCGGGGAGCTGTTTTTT.

The V gene is TRBV27, the J gene TRBJ2-7, with TRBD2 identical over 9 bases. CDR3 size: 17 residues. J was trimmed by 0 bases and V by 0 bases; bases with no gene match: 6. CDR1 and CDR2 (germline): MNHEY, SMNVEV (reference sequence). CDR3 region: CASSLSTRGGSSYEQYF. The CDR3 nucleotides read TGTGCCAGCAGTTTATCGACGCGGGGGGGAAGCTCCTACGAGCAGTACTTC.